This T cell receptor beta chain emerged from a study of blood T cells in healthy people across ages. Study results and limitations: The diversity estimates, figures obtained from one million T cells, were considered underestimates. Long-lived donors had more naive CD4+ cells and higher diversity than aged donors.

The use of a sample-barcoded 5' primer and a J-beta primer mix characterized a second PCR of roughly 6 to 12 cycles. TCRdb used MiXCR to reprocess the 5' RACE reads, holding one entry per CDR3 protein. The sample gives about 1.6 million distinct CDR3 sequences, 34% of which show up once; about 10% is in the top ten. In regard to this clonotype: Its antigen is undetermined.

This CDR3 has 16 amino acids. Germline V gene data show CDR1 as SGHKS and CDR2 as YYEKEE (reference sequence). Trimming took 5 bases from V and 4 from J; bases not matched to a gene: 14. The clonotype was recovered from a woman aged 30 to 39 in good health. The chain uses TRBV5-5 and TRBJ2-5; 7 positions match TRBD2. The sequenced sample was blood. The CDR3 bases are TGTGCCAGCAGACTCGGGGCTAGCGGTAAAGGAGAGACCCAGTACTTC. It specifies CASRLGASGKGETQYF.